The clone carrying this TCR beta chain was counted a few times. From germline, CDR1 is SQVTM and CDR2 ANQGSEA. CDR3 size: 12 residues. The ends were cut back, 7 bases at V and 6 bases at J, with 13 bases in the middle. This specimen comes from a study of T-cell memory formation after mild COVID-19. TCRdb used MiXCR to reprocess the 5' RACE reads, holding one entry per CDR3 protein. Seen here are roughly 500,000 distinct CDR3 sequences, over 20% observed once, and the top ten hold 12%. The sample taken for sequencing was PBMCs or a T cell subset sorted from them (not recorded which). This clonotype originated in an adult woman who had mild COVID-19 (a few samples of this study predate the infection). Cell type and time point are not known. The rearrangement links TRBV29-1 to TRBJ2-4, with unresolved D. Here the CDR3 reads CSAVSLPNIQYF. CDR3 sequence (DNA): TGCAGCGCTGTATCCCTCCCAAACATTCAGTACTTC.